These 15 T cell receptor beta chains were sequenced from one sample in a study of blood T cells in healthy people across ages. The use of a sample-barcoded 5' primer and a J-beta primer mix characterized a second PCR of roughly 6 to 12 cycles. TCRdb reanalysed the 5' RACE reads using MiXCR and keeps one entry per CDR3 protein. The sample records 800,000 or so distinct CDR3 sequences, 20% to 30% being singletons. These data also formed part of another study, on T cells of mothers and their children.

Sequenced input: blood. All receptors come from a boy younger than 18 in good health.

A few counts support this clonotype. The CDR3 DNA is TGTGCCACCAGCAGACAGAGTACCTACGAGCAGTACTTC. This gives the protein CATSRQSTYEQYF. This sequence joins TRBV15 and TRBJ2-7, with no clear D. Trimming stripped 2 bases from V and 2 bases from J, with 7 bases between. Germline V gives CDR1 LNHNV, CDR2 YYDKDF (reference sequence). The CDR3 totals 13 residues.

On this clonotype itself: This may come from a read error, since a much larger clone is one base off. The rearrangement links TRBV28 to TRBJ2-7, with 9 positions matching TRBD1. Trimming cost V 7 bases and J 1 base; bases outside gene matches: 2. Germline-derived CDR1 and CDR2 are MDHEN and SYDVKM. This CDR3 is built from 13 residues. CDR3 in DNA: TGTGCCAGCACCGGGACAGGGTCCTACGAGCAGTACTTC. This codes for CASTGTGSYEQYF.

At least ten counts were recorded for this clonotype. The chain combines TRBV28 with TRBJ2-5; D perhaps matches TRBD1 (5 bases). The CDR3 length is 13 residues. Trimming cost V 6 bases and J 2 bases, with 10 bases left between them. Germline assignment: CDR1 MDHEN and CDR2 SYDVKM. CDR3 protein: CASRPTEQETQYF. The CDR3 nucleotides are TGTGCCAGCAGACCGACAGAACAAGAGACCCAGTACTTC.

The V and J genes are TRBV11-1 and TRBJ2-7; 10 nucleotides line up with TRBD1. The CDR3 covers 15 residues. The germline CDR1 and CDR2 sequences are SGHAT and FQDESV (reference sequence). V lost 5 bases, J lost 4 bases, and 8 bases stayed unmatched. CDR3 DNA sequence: TGTGCCAGCAGCCACGGGGACAGGGGCTTGTACGAGCAGTACTTC. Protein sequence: CASSHGDRGLYEQYF.

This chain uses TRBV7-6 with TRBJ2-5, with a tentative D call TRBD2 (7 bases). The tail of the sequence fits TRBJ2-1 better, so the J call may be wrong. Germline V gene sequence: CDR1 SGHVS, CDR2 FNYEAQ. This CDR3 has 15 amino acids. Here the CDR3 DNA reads TGTGCCAGCAGAATCGGGGGGCTGGGGACGGATGAGCAGTTCTTC. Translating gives CASRIGGLGTDEQFF.

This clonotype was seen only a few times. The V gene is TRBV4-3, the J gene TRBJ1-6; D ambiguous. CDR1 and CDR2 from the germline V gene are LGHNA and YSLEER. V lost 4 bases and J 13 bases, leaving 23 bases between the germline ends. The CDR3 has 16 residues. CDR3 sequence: CASSPGGRIAANPLHF. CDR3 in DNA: TGCGCCAGCAGCCCTGGTGGACGGATAGCCGCAAATCCCCTCCACTTT.

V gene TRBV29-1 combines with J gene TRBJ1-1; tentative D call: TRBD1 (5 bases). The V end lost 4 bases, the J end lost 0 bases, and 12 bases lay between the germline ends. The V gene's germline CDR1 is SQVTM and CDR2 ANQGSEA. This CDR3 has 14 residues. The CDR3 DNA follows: TGCAGCGTTGTACAGGCTTCAGTGAACACTGAAGCTTTCTTT. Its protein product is CSVVQASVNTEAFF.

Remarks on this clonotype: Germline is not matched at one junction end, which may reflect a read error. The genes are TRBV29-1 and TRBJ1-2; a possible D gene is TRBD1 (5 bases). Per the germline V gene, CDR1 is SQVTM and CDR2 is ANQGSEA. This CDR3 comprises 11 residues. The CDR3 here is CSVDTGYGCTF. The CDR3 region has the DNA TGCAGCGTTGACACAGGATATGGCTGCACCTTC.

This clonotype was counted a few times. The CDR3 loop is CASSLNPARETQYF. CDR3 DNA sequence: TGTGCCAGCAGTTTAAATCCAGCCCGGGAGACCCAGTACTTC. The chain recombines TRBV27 with TRBJ2-5, with D unclear. Trimming shortened V by 2 bases and J by 5 bases, and 12 bases separated the two germline ends. CDR3 length: 14 amino acids. The V gene's germline CDR1 is MNHEY and CDR2 SMNVEV (reference sequence).

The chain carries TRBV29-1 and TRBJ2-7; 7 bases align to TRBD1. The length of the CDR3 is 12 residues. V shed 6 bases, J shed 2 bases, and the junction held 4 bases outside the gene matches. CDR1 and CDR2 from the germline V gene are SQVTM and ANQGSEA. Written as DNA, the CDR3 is TGCAGCGTCTCTGGACAGGCCTACGAGCAGTACTTC. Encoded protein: CSVSGQAYEQYF.

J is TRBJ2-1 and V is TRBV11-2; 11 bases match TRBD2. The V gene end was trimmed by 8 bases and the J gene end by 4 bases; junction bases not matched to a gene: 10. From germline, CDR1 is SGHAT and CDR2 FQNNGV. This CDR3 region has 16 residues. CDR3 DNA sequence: TGTGCCAGCTACGAGGGGGTAGCGGGAGGGTACAATGAGCAGTTCTTC. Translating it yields CASYEGVAGGYNEQFF.

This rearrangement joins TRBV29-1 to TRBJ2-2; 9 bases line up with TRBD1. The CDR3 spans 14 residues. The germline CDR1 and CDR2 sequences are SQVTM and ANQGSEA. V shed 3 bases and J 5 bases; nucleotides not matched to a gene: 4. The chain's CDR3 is CSVDRQGGTGELFF. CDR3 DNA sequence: TGCAGCGTTGATAGACAGGGGGGTACCGGGGAGCTGTTTTTT.

In DNA form, the CDR3 reads TGCGCCAGCAGCTCGGACAGGGGGCAGAATTCACCCCTCCACTTT. Amino acids: CASSSDRGQNSPLHF. V usage is TRBV5-1 and J usage is TRBJ1-6; 11 bases align to TRBD1. Germline assignment: CDR1 SGHRS and CDR2 YFSETQ. The CDR3 extends over 15 amino acids. The junction had 3 bases not matched to a gene; V was cut back by 3 bases and J by 7 bases. Combining the CDR3 with reference TRBV5-1 and TRBJ1-6 gives the whole variable domain KAGVTQTPRYLIKTRGQQVTLSCSPISGHRSVSWYQQTPGQGLQFLFEYFSETQRNKGNFPGRFSGRQFSNSRSEMNVSTLELGDSALYLCASSSDRGQNSPLHFGNGTRLTVT.

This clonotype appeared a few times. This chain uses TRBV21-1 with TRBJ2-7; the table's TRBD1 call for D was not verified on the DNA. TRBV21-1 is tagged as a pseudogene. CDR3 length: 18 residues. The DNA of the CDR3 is TGTGCCAGCAGTCACATCGGGGGTAGGGAGACCCGAACCTACGAGCAGTACTTC. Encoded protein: CASSHIGGRETRTYEQYF.

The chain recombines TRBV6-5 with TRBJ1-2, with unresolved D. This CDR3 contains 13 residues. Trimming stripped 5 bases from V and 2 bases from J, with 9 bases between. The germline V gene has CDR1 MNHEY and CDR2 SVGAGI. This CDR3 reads CASSITANYGYTF. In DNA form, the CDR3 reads TGTGCCAGCAGTATTACAGCAAACTATGGCTACACCTTC.